This TCR beta chain comes out of a study of T cell responses to AZD1222 COVID-19 vaccine. Overall study results and limits: Only a handful of AZD1222 recipients, roughly 6 in all, had baseline seropositivity.

Trimming cost V 4 bases and J 4 bases, with 11 bases left between them. The CDR3 is 13 residues long. Germline CDR1 reads SGHTA; CDR2 reads FQGTGA. This clone was observed once. Its specificity is unknown. Repertoires were generated with immunoSEQ multiplex PCR, while TCRdb's copy carries only in-frame clones and drops some. The sample has 150,000 to 200,000 clones; almost 90% are singletons. The rearrangement uses TRBV7-3 and TRBJ2-7, with D possibly matching TRBD2 (5 bases). The TCR originated in an adult who received the AZD1222 COVID-19 vaccine. The specimen was peripheral blood, collected 28 days after the second AZD1222 dose. The CDR3 is CASSSRTGYEQYF. The DNA for the CDR3 is TGTGCCAGCAGCTCTCGGACGGGGTACGAGCAGTACTTC.